This T cell receptor (beta chain) was documented in a study of chemoradiotherapy in HPV16-positive cancers. Sequencing was performed with immunoSEQ multiplex PCR; in TCRdb, only in-frame clones are kept and a portion is missing. The sample yields 9,500 to 15,000 clones, more than 75% seen once. Study observations and caveats: Candidate HPV-specific clones and E7-related TCR motifs grew in tumor during treatment. Better recurrence-free survival went with HPV-responsive T-cell expansion in HPV16-positive patients. Only a couple of HPV16-positive patients supplied the functional HPV-specificity definition.

CDR3 length: 15 residues. Germline CDR1 is SGHAT and CDR2 is FQNNGV. As concerns this clone: The antigen remains unidentified. An end of the junction does not agree with germline; a read error may underlie this.

This clonotype was sampled from a human donor with HPV-associated anogenital cancer. The starting material was blood, obtained from a patient who underwent chemoradiotherapy. The chain couples TRBV11-2 to TRBJ2-1; D gene ambiguous. The CDR3 coding sequence is TGTGCCAGCAGCCTAGAGTTACCCCGTCACAATGAGCAGTTCTTC. As protein: CASSLELPRHNEQFF. The full variable domain, in which reference TRBV11-2 and TRBJ2-1 provide the parts outside the CDR3, is EAGVAQSPRYKIIEKRQSVAFWCNPISGHATLYWYQQILGQGPKLLIQFQNNGVVDDSQLPKDRFSAERLKGVDSTLKIQPAKLEDSAVYLCASSLELPRHNEQFFGPGTRLTVL.